This entry lists 19 T cell receptor beta chains sequenced from one sample in a study of blood T cell repertoires in COVID-19. Clones were sequenced by immunoSEQ multiplex PCR, and TCRdb holds only the in-frame ones, with some missing. There are around 250,000 clones in the sample; roughly 90% occur only once, and about 0.94% lies in the top ten. Specimen: peripheral blood. These receptors were taken from a woman aged 35 to 49 who had recovered from COVID-19.

The rearrangement links TRBV7-2 to TRBJ1-1; a weak D match, TRBD1 (5 bases). CDR1 SGHTA and CDR2 FQGNSA come from the germline V gene. The CDR3 is 15 residues long. With 2 bases removed from V and 6 bases from J, the gap between germline ends came to 16 bases. CDR3 amino acids: CASSLYGPGTAEAFF. In DNA, the CDR3 is TGTGCCAGCAGCTTATATGGACCGGGGACTGCTGAAGCTTTCTTT.

The chain couples TRBV4-2 to TRBJ2-7; possibly TRBD2 for D (6 bases). The CDR3 runs 13 residues. Trimming shortened V by 0 bases and J by 4 bases, and 7 bases separated the two germline ends. Germline V gene data show CDR1 as LGHNA and CDR2 as YNFKEQ. CDR3 region: CASSQEEGYEQYF. The CDR3 coding sequence is TGTGCCAGCAGCCAAGAGGAGGGGTACGAGCAGTACTTC.

CDR3 sequence reads: CASSEDLKGRDGYTF. In DNA form, the CDR3 reads TGTGCCAGCAGTGAGGATTTGAAGGGGAGGGATGGCTACACCTTC. The chain carries TRBV25-1 and TRBJ1-2; D might be TRBD1 (5 bases). The CDR3 has 15 residues. V was pared by 3 bases and J by 6 bases, with 17 bases between. Germline V gene lookup returns CDR1 MGHDK and CDR2 SYGVNS.

This clone was detected a few times. The chain carries TRBV5-1 and TRBJ2-1; the D is unclear. The CDR3 length is 11 residues. Germline V CDR1 and CDR2: SGHRS, YFSETQ. V was trimmed by 6 bases and J by 6 bases, leaving 7 bases between them. The CDR3 region is CASTSRNEQFF. DNA for the CDR3: TGCGCCAGCACCTCTCGCAATGAGCAGTTCTTC.

This chain connects TRBV18 to TRBJ2-5; 7 bases agree with TRBD2. Looked up from germline, CDR1 is KGHSH and CDR2 is LQKENI. V shed 3 bases, J shed 2 bases, and the junction held 6 bases outside the gene matches. CDR3 size: 15 residues. The CDR3 coding sequence is TGTGCCAGCTCACCTCGGGGGGATCCTCAAGAGACCCAGTACTTC. Protein sequence: CASSPRGDPQETQYF.

The rearrangement links TRBV19 to TRBJ2-2; 12 bases align to TRBD2. The germline V gene has CDR1 LNHDA and CDR2 SQIVND (reference sequence). The CDR3 has 15 amino acids. Trimming took 8 bases from V and 3 from J; bases not matched to a gene: 4. The CDR3 DNA reads TGTGCCAGTGTTGGACTAGCGGGATACACCGGGGAGCTGTTTTTT. Amino acids: CASVGLAGYTGELFF.

The chain has TRBV7-9 and TRBJ2-1; maybe TRBD2 (6 bases). The CDR3 sequence is 15 residues long. CDR1 is SEHNR and CDR2 is FQNEAQ in the germline V gene (reference sequence). Trimming removed 4 bases from V and 0 bases from J, with 10 bases in between. In DNA form, the CDR3 reads TGTGCCAGCAGCTCACCCGGGGGCTCCTACAATGAGCAGTTCTTC. Protein: CASSSPGGSYNEQFF.

This clone came up once. The chain is built from TRBV19 and TRBJ1-2, with D perhaps matching TRBD1 (5 bases). Germline V gene sequence: CDR1 LNHDA, CDR2 SQIVND (reference sequence). V lost 7 bases to trimming and J lost 0 bases, with 15 bases between them. The CDR3 is made up of 15 amino acids. CDR3 in DNA: TGTGCCAGTACCACCGGAGGGGTGGCTAACTATGGCTACACCTTC. It yields the protein CASTTGGVANYGYTF.

The V call is TRBV25-1, the J call TRBJ1-4, with TRBD1 matching over 9 bases. The length of the CDR3 is 16 residues. V lost 2 bases to trimming and J lost 2 bases; unmatched junction nucleotides: 3. Germline V gives CDR1 MGHDK, CDR2 SYGVNS. CDR3 nucleotides: TGTGCCAGCAGTGAACTCGGGACAGGGACTAATGAAAAACTGTTTTTT. Protein product: CASSELGTGTNEKLFF.

This chain uses TRBV3-1 (or the pseudogene TRBV3-2) with TRBJ1-6; 7 nucleotides line up with TRBD1. V was clipped by 4 bases and J by 7 bases; unmatched bases: 10. There are 16 residues in the CDR3. The germline gives CDR1 LGHDT, CDR2 YNNKEL (reference sequence). The DNA for the CDR3 is TGTGCCAGCAGCCCAACCGACAGGGCGTTGAATTCACCCCTCCACTTT. This codes for CASSPTDRALNSPLHF.

V gene TRBV30 combines with J gene TRBJ2-3; 7 bases map to TRBD2. This CDR3 spans 18 amino acids. CDR1 is GTSNPN and CDR2 is SVGIG in the germline V gene (reference sequence). V shed 6 bases, J shed 2 bases, and the junction held 20 bases outside the gene matches. The CDR3 is CACTDPRRASGHTDTQYF. CDR3 sequence (DNA): TGTGCCTGTACCGACCCTAGGAGGGCTAGCGGACACACAGATACGCAGTATTTT.

J is TRBJ2-2 and V is TRBV30, with 8 bases matching TRBD2. After removal of 0 bases from V and 6 bases from J, the junction contained 6 bases not matched to a gene. Germline CDR1 and CDR2: GTSNPN and SVGIG (reference sequence). The CDR3 is made up of 15 amino acids. The CDR3 DNA is TGTGCCTGGAGTGTACCCGGGAGGGGCGCCGGGGAGCTGTTTTTT. Amino acids: CAWSVPGRGAGELFF.

CDR3 DNA: TGTGCCAGCAGCGTAGTAACTAGCGGGAGGAATGAGCAGTTCTTC. Encoded protein: CASSVVTSGRNEQFF. The V gene is TRBV9, the J gene TRBJ2-1; TRBD2 matches at 12 bases. The CDR3 is 15 residues long. V was clipped by 0 bases and J by 7 bases; unmatched bases: 2. Germline CDR1 and CDR2: SGDLS and YYNGEE.

The rearrangement joins TRBV7-2 to TRBJ2-7; 8 positions match TRBD1. Germline V gene sequence: CDR1 SGHTA, CDR2 FQGNSA. The CDR3 is 14 amino acids. Trimming cost V 4 bases and J 2 bases; bases outside gene matches: 4. CDR3 bases: TGTGCCAGCAGCTACCCGACAGGGGCCTACGAGCAGTACTTC. It encodes CASSYPTGAYEQYF.

The chain uses TRBV2 and TRBJ1-2; a weak D match, TRBD1 (6 bases). The CDR3 totals 13 residues. V was clipped by 7 bases and J by 4 bases, with 13 bases between them. Looked up from germline, CDR1 is SNHLY and CDR2 is FYNNEI. The CDR3 is CASNQQGTYGYTF. In DNA form, the CDR3 reads TGTGCCAGCAACCAACAGGGTACCTATGGCTACACCTTC. The full variable domain, with the rest looked up from reference TRBV2 and TRBJ1-2, is EPEVTQTPSHQVTQMGQEVILRCVPISNHLYFYWYRQILGQKVEFLVSFYNNEISEKSEIFDDQFSVERPDGSNFTLKIRSTKLEDSAMYFCASNQQGTYGYTFGSGTRLTVV.

The chain joins TRBV25-1 to TRBJ1-1; the D gene is possibly TRBD1 (5 bases). Trimming shortened V by 7 bases and J by 4 bases, and 22 bases separated the two germline ends. Per the germline V gene, CDR1 is MGHDK and CDR2 is SYGVNS. The CDR3 totals 16 residues. The CDR3 is CASTGLRTGGTTEAFF. The CDR3 DNA follows: TGTGCCAGCACGGGACTCCGGACGGGGGGGACCACTGAAGCTTTCTTT.

J is TRBJ2-5 and V is TRBV30, with D possibly TRBD1 on 6 matching bases. V lost 0 bases, J lost 5 bases, and 10 bases lay in between. Germline V gene sequence: CDR1 GTSNPN, CDR2 SVGIG (reference sequence). This CDR3 has 13 amino acids. This chain's CDR3 is CAWSVLGAETQYF. DNA for the CDR3: TGTGCCTGGAGTGTATTGGGGGCGGAGACCCAGTACTTC.

On this clone: Sequence at one end of the junction differs from germline and may be a read error. DNA for the CDR3: TGTGCTAGCAGCTTTACCGACAGGGAAAAACTGTTTTTT. Translating gives CASSFTDREKLFF. The chain employs TRBV7-7 and TRBJ1-4; D might be TRBD1 (6 bases). The CDR3 runs 13 residues. Germline V gene lookup returns CDR1 SSHAT and CDR2 FNYEAQ (reference sequence).

The chain has TRBV12-3 or TRBV12-4 and TRBJ2-7; 9 nucleotides align to TRBD1. The CDR3 is 13 residues long. V was pared by 5 bases and J by 5 bases, with 4 bases of the junction left unmatched. CDR3 nucleotide sequence: TGTGCCAGCAGTCCAGGGACAGGGCACGAGCAGTACTTC. It encodes CASSPGTGHEQYF.